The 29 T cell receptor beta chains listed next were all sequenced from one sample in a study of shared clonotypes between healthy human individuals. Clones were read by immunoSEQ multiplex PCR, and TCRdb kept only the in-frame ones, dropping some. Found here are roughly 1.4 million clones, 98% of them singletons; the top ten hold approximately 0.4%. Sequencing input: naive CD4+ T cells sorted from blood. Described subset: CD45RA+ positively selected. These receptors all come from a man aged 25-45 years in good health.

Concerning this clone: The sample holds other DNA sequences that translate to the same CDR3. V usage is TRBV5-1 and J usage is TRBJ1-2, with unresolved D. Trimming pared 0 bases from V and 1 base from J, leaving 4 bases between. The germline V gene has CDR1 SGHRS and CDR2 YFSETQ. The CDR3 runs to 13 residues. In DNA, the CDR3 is TGCGCCAGCAGCTTGGATAGTAACTATGGCTACACCTTC. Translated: CASSLDSNYGYTF.

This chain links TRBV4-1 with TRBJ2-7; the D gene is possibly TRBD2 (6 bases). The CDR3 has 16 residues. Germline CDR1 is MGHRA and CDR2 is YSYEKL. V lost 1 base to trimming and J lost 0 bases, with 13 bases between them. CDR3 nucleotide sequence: TGCGCCAGCAGCCAAGGGTGGGGGGTCCCCTCCTACGAGCAGTACTTC. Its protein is CASSQGWGVPSYEQYF.

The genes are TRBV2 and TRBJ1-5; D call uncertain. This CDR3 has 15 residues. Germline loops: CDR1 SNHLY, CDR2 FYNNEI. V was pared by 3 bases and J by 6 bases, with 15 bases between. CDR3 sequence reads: CASSDVIGLGQPQHF. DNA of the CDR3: TGTGCCAGCAGTGACGTGATCGGGTTGGGTCAGCCCCAGCATTTT.

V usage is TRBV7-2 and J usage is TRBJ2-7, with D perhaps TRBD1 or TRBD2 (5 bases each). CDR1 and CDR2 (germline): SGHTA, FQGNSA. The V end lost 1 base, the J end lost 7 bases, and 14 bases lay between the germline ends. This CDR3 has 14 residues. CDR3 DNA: TGTGCCAGCAGCTTAGGGGGGTCTCGGGGTGAGCAGTACTTC. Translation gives CASSLGGSRGEQYF.

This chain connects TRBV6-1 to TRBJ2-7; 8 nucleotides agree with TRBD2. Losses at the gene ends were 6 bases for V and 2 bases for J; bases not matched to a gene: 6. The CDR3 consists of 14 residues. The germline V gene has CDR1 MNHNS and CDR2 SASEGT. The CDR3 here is CASSPGGSPYEQYF. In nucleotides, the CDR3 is TGTGCCAGCAGCCCGGGAGGGAGTCCCTACGAGCAGTACTTC.

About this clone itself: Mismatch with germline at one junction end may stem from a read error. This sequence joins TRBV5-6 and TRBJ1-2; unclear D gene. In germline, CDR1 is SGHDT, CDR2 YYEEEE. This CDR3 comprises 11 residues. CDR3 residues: CASSQNFGYTF. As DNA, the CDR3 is TGTGCCAGCAGCCAAAACTTTGGCTACACCTTC.

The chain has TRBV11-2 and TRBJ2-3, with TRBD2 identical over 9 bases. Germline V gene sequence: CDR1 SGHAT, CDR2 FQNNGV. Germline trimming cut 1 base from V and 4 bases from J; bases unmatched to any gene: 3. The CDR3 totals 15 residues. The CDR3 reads CASSLVSGSSDTQYF. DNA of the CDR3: TGTGCCAGCAGCTTAGTTAGCGGGAGTTCAGATACGCAGTATTTT.

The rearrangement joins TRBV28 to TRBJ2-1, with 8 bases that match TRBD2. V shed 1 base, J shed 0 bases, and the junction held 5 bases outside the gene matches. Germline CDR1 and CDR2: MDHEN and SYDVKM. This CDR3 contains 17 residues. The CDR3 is CASSLYPGTSSYNEQFF. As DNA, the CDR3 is TGTGCCAGCAGTTTATACCCGGGGACTAGCTCCTACAATGAGCAGTTCTTC.

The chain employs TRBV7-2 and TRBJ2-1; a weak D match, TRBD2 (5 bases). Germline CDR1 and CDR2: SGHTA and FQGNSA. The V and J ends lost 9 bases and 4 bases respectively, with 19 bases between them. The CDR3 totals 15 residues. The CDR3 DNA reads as TGTGCCAGTCTCCGGGGTCAAGGGCCTTACAATGAGCAGTTCTTC. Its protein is CASLRGQGPYNEQFF.

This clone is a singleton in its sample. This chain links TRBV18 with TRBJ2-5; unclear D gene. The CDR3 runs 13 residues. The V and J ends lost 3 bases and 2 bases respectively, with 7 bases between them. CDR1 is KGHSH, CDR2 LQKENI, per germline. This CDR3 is CASSPQKQETQYF. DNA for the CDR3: TGTGCCAGCTCACCCCAGAAACAAGAGACCCAGTACTTC.

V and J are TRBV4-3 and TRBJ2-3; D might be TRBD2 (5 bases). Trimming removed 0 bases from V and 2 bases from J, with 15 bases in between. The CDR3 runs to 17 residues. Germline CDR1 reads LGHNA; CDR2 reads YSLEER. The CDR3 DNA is TGCGCCAGCAGCCAAGAGGTAGGAGCGGCTAACACAGATACGCAGTATTTT. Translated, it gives CASSQEVGAANTDTQYF.

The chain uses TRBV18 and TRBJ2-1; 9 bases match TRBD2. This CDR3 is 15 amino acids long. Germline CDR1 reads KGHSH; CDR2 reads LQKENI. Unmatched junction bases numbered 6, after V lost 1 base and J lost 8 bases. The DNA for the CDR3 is TGTGCCAGCTCACCACTGTCTCGACTAGCGGATGAGCAGTTCTTC. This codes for CASSPLSRLADEQFF.

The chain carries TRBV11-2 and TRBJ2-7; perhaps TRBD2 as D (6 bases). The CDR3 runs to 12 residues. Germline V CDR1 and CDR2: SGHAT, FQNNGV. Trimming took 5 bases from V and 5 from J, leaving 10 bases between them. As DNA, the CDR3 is TGTGCCAGCAGCAACAGGAGGGACGAGCAGTACTTC. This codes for CASSNRRDEQYF. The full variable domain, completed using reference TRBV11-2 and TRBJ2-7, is EAGVAQSPRYKIIEKRQSVAFWCNPISGHATLYWYQQILGQGPKLLIQFQNNGVVDDSQLPKDRFSAERLKGVDSTLKIQPAKLEDSAVYLCASSNRRDEQYFGPGTRLTVT.

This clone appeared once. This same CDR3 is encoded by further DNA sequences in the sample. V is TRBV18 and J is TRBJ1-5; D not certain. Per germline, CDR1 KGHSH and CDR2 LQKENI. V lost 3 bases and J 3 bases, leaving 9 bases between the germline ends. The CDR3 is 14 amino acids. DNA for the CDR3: TGTGCCAGCTCACCGGAGGGATTCAATCAGCCCCAGCATTTT. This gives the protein CASSPEGFNQPQHF.

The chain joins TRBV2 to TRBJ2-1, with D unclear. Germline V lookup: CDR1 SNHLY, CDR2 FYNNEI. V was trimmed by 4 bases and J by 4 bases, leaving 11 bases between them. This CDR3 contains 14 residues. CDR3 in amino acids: CASSVRSLYNEQFF. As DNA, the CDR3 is TGTGCCAGCAGTGTCAGGAGCCTATACAATGAGCAGTTCTTC.

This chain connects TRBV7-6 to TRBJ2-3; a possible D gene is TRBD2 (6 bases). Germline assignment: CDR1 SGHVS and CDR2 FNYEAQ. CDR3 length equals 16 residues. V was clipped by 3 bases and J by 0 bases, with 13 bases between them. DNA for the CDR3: TGTGCCAGCAGCTTTTCGTGGCGGGAAAGCACAGATACGCAGTATTTT. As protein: CASSFSWRESTDTQYF.

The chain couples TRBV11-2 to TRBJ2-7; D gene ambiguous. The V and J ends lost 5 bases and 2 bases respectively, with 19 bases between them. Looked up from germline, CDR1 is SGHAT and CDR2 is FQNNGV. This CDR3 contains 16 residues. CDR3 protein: CASSTAPSTVTYEQYF. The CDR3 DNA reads TGTGCCAGCAGCACCGCTCCTTCGACGGTAACCTACGAGCAGTACTTC.

CDR3 coding DNA: TGTGCCAGCAGTCGGTTAAGGCCCGGGGAGCTGTTTTTT. Amino acid sequence: CASSRLRPGELFF. The chain employs TRBV28 and TRBJ2-2; the D is unclear. Germline lookup yields CDR1 MDHEN and CDR2 SYDVKM. The CDR3 covers 13 residues. V lost 5 bases, J lost 6 bases, and 10 bases lay in between.

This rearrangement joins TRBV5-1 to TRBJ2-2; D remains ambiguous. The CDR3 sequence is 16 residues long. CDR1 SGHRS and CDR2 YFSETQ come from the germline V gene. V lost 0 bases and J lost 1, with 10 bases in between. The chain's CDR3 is CASSLEPPQNTGELFF. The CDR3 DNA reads TGCGCCAGCAGCTTGGAACCGCCGCAGAACACCGGGGAGCTGTTTTTT.

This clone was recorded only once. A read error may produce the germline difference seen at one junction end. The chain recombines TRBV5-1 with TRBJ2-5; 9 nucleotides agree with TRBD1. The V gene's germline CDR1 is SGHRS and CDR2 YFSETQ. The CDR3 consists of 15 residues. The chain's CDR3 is CASRLAGTGQETQYF. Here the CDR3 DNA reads TGCGCCAGCAGGTTGGCCGGGACAGGGCAAGAGACCCAGTACTTC. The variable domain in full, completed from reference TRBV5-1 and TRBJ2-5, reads KAGVTQTPRYLIKTRGQQVTLSCSPISGHRSVSWYQQTPGQGLQFLFEYFSETQRNKGNFPGRFSGRQFSNSRSEMNVSTLELGDSALYLCASRLAGTGQETQYFGPGTRLLVL.

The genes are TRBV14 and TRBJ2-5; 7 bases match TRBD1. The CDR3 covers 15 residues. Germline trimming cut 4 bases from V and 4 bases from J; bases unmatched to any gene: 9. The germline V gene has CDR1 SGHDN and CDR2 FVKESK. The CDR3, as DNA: TGTGCCAGCAGCCCAGACAGGGTCAGGGGAGAGACCCAGTACTTC. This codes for CASSPDRVRGETQYF.

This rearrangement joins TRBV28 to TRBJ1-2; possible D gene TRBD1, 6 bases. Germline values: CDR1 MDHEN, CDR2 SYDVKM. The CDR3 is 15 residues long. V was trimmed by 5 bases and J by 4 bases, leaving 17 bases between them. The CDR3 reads CASSPRTVSGYGYTF. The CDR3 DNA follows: TGTGCCAGCAGTCCGAGGACAGTCTCTGGCTATGGCTACACCTTC.

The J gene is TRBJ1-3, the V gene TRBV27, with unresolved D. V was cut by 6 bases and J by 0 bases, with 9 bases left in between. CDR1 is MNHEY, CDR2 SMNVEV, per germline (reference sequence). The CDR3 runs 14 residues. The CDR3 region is CASRKTASGNTIYF. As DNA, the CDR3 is TGTGCCAGCAGGAAGACTGCCTCTGGAAACACCATATATTTT.

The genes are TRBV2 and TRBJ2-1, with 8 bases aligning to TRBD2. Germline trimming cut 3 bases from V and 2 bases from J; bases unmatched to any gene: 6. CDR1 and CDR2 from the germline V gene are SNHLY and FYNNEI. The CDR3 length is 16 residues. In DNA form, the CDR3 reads TGTGCCAGCAGTGAGGGGCTAGCGGGCCCCTACAATGAGCAGTTCTTC. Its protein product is CASSEGLAGPYNEQFF.

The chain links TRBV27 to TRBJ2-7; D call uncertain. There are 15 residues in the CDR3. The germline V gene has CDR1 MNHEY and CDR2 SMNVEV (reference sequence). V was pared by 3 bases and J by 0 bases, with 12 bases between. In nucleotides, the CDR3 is TGTGCCAGCAGTTTCAAGTCCGGGCCCTCCTACGAGCAGTACTTC. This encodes CASSFKSGPSYEQYF.

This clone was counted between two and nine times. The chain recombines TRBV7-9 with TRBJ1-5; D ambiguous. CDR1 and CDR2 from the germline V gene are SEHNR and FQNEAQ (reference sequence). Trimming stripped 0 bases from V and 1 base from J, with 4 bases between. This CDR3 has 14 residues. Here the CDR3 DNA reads TGTGCCAGCAGCTTAGCGCACAGCAATCAGCCCCAGCATTTT. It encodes CASSLAHSNQPQHF. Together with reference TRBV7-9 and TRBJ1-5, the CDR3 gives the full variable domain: DTGVSQNPRHKITKRGQNVTFRCDPISEHNRLYWYRQTLGQGPEFLTYFQNEAQLEKSRLLSDRFSAERPKGSFSTLEIQRTEQGDSAMYLCASSLAHSNQPQHFGDGTRLSIL.

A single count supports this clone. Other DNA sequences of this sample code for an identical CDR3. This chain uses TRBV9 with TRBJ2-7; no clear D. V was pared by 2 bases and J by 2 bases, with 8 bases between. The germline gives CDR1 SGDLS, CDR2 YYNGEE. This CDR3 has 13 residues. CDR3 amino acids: CASSVGPPYEQYF. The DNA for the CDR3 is TGTGCCAGCAGCGTCGGGCCCCCCTACGAGCAGTACTTC.

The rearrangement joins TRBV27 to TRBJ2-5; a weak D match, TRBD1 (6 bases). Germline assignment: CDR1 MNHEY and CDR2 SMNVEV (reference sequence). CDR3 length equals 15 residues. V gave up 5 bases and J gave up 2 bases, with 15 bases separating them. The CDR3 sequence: CASSTAWTVQETQYF. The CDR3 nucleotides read TGTGCCAGCAGTACGGCCTGGACAGTTCAAGAGACCCAGTACTTC.

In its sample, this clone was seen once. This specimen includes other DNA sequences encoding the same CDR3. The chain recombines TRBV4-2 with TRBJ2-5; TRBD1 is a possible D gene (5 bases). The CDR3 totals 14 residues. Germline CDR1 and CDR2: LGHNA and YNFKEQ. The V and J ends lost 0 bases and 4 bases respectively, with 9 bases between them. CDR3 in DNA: TGTGCCAGCAGCCAAGACGGGCAGGGAGAGACCCAGTACTTC. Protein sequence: CASSQDGQGETQYF.